These 10 T cell receptor beta chains share one sample of origin, sequenced in a study of untreated major depressive disorder. Some clones are missing from TCRdb's copy, which holds only in-frame ones; the method was immunoSEQ multiplex PCR. The profile shows almost 20,000 clones, 70% to 90% of them singletons. The sequenced sample was CD4+ T cells from PBMCs. These TCRs come from a woman in her 30s in good health.

This chain connects TRBV6-4 to TRBJ2-7, with TRBD2 matching 7 bases. The CDR3 is made up of 15 amino acids. V dropped 4 bases and J dropped 5; count of bases not matched to a gene: 11. CDR1 is MRHNA and CDR2 is SNTAGT in the germline V gene. This CDR3 is CASSAPGGSHDEQYF. The CDR3 DNA is TGTGCCAGCAGTGCTCCGGGCGGGAGCCACGACGAGCAGTACTTC.

CDR3 sequence reads: CASSLELGSGEQYF. The DNA of the CDR3 is TGTGCCAGCAGCTTAGAGTTGGGGTCGGGCGAGCAGTACTTC. J is TRBJ2-7 and V is TRBV7-8; no reliable D call. The V end lost 1 base, the J end lost 6 bases, and 13 bases lay between the germline ends. The germline gives CDR1 SGHVS, CDR2 FQNEAQ. CDR3 length: 14 amino acids.

CDR3 protein: CASSRQHRVRFF. The CDR3 bases are TGTGCCAGCAGCAGGCAGCACAGGGTCAGGTTTTTT. This rearrangement joins TRBV7-3 to TRBJ1-4, with D perhaps matching TRBD1 (6 bases). V was pared by 5 bases and J by 16 bases, with 17 bases between. CDR3 size: 12 residues. From germline, CDR1 is SGHTA and CDR2 FQGTGA. Drawing the rest from reference TRBV7-3 and TRBJ1-4, the complete variable domain is GAGVSQTPSNKVTEKGKYVELRCDPISGHTALYWYRQSLGQGPEFLIYFQGTGAADDSGLPNDRFFAVRPEGSVSTLKIQRTERGDSAVYLCASSRQHRVRFFGSGTQLSVL.

This clone was observed once. The chain couples TRBV28 to TRBJ1-3; D gene unclear. Trimming removed 8 bases from V and 0 bases from J, with 8 bases in between. CDR1 is MDHEN, CDR2 SYDVKM, per germline. This CDR3 comprises 13 residues. The CDR3 protein is CASVMSSGNTIYF. DNA of the CDR3: TGTGCCAGCGTAATGAGCTCTGGAAACACCATATATTTT.

This rearrangement joins TRBV15 to TRBJ2-3; 12 positions agree with TRBD2. Germline V gene data show CDR1 as LNHNV and CDR2 as YYDKDF (reference sequence). CDR3 size: 14 residues. J lost 8 bases, V lost 4 bases, and 4 bases had no gene match. CDR3 DNA sequence: TGTGCCACCAGCACTGGACTAGCGGGATTTACGCAGTATTTT. Its translation: CATSTGLAGFTQYF.

This sequence joins TRBV7-6 and TRBJ2-7; 13 nucleotides agree with TRBD2. Germline-derived CDR1 and CDR2 are SGHVS and FNYEAQ. With 1 base clipped from V and 2 bases from J, the junction kept 5 bases outside the gene matches. This CDR3 is 17 amino acids long. As DNA, the CDR3 is TGTGCCAGCAGCTTAGTAGCCGGACTAGCGGGAGCCTACGAGCAGTACTTC. Amino acid sequence: CASSLVAGLAGAYEQYF.

The chain has TRBV7-9 and TRBJ1-1, with D possibly being TRBD1 (5 bases). The germline V gene encodes CDR1 SEHNR and CDR2 FQNEAQ (reference sequence). The V gene lost 3 bases and the J gene lost 0 bases, with 8 bases spanning the gap. The CDR3 sequence is 14 residues long. The CDR3 nucleotides are TGTGCCAGCAGCTTTAGACAGTTGAACACTGAAGCTTTCTTT. Translation gives CASSFRQLNTEAFF.

V and J are TRBV27 and TRBJ2-7; TRBD1 aligns across 7 bases. Germline V gene data show CDR1 as MNHEY and CDR2 as SMNVEV (reference sequence). J was trimmed by 4 bases and V by 11 bases; bases with no gene match: 8. The CDR3 spans 12 residues. CDR3 loop: CASQGDFYEQYF. CDR3 DNA sequence: TGTGCCTCTCAGGGGGATTTTTACGAGCAGTACTTC.

The chain carries TRBV15 and TRBJ2-5, with 10 positions matching TRBD1. Germline V gene sequence: CDR1 LNHNV, CDR2 YYDKDF (reference sequence). After removal of 3 bases from V and 6 bases from J, the junction contained 4 bases not matched to a gene. CDR3 length equals 14 residues. DNA for the CDR3: TGTGCCACCAGCAGTGGGACAGGGGTAAAGACCCAGTACTTC. As protein: CATSSGTGVKTQYF.

This sequence joins TRBV10-3 and TRBJ2-2; D is undetermined. Trimming stripped 0 bases from V and 5 bases from J, with 16 bases between. The CDR3 sequence is 17 residues long. From germline, CDR1 is ENHRY and CDR2 SYGVKD. DNA for the CDR3: TGTGCCATCAGTGAGTCTGGGCCCAAAAGTCGGACCGGGGAGCTGTTTTTT. This gives the protein CAISESGPKSRTGELFF.